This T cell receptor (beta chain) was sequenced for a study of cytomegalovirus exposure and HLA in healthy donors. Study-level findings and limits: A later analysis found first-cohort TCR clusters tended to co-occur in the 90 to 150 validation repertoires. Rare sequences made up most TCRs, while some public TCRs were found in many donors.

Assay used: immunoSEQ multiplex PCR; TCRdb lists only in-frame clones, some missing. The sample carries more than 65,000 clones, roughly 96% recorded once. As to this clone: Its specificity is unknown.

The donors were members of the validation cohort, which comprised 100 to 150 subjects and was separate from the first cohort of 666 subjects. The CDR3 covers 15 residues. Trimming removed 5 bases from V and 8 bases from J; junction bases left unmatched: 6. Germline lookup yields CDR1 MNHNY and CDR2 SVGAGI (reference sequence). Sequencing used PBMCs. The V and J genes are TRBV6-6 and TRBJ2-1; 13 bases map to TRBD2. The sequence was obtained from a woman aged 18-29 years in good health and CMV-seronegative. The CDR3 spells CASSAPGLAGDEQFF. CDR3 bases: TGTGCCAGCAGTGCACCAGGACTAGCGGGAGATGAGCAGTTCTTC.